Below, 20 T cell receptor beta chains from the same sample are listed, as sequenced in a study of T-cell memory formation after mild COVID-19. TCRdb re-derived calls from the 5' RACE reads in MiXCR, one entry per CDR3 protein. The table has 250,000 to 350,000 distinct CDR3 sequences, approximately 15% seen once. Material: PBMCs or a T cell subset sorted from them (not recorded which). These receptors came from a man younger than 30 who had mild COVID-19 (a few samples of this study predate the infection). Cell type and time point are not known.

This chain's CDR3 is CASSPWGGETQYF. The DNA of the CDR3 is TGTGCCAGCAGCCCATGGGGGGGGGAGACCCAGTACTTC. This chain links TRBV7-2 with TRBJ2-5, with 7 positions matching TRBD2. Germline V gene sequence: CDR1 SGHTA, CDR2 FQGNSA. V shed 5 bases, J shed 5 bases, and the junction held 5 bases outside the gene matches. The CDR3 has 13 amino acids.

The V and J genes are TRBV7-8 and TRBJ1-2, with a possible D match to TRBD1 (6 bases). V was trimmed by 1 base and J by 2 bases, leaving 11 bases between them. The CDR3 runs to 15 residues. Germline CDR1 and CDR2: SGHVS and FQNEAQ. The CDR3: CASSLGTAKNYGYTF. In DNA form, the CDR3 reads TGTGCCAGCAGCTTAGGGACAGCTAAGAACTATGGCTACACCTTC.

In this sample, this clonotype turned up a few times. The chain carries TRBV5-1 and TRBJ1-6, with a weak D call TRBD1 (6 bases). Germline CDR1 and CDR2: SGHRS and YFSETQ. The CDR3 sequence is 14 residues long. The ends were cut back, 0 bases at V and 9 bases at J, with 10 bases in the middle. CDR3 sequence: CASSLEGEGSPLHF. The CDR3 DNA reads TGCGCCAGCAGCTTGGAGGGGGAGGGTTCACCCCTCCACTTT.

This clonotype appeared a few times. The chain couples TRBV7-6 to TRBJ2-3; D may correspond to TRBD1 or TRBD2 (6 bases each). CDR1 and CDR2 from the germline V gene are SGHVS and FNYEAQ. V lost 5 bases to trimming and J lost 2 bases, with 14 bases between them. This CDR3 has 15 amino acids. DNA for the CDR3: TGTGCCAGCAGCGGTAGGGGGGACATCACAGATACGCAGTATTTT. Residues: CASSGRGDITDTQYF. Based on the CDR3 plus reference TRBV7-6 and TRBJ2-3, the full variable domain is GAGVSQSPRYKVTKRGQDVALRCDPISGHVSLYWYRQALGQGPEFLTYFNYEAQQDKSGLPNDRFSAERPEGSISTLTIQRTEQRDSAMYRCASSGRGDITDTQYFGPGTRLTVL.

This clonotype has a handful of counts. This rearrangement joins TRBV3-1 to TRBJ2-1; maybe TRBD1 (5 bases). The V gene lost 0 bases and the J gene lost 4 bases, with 16 bases spanning the gap. In germline, CDR1 is LGHDT, CDR2 YNNKEL (reference sequence). The CDR3 sequence is 17 residues long. This CDR3 reads CASSQDYVQVVYNEQFF. The CDR3 DNA follows: TGTGCCAGCAGCCAAGATTACGTACAGGTCGTATACAATGAGCAGTTCTTC.

There are a few counts of this clonotype. The DNA of the CDR3 is TGCGCCAGCAGCCTAGGACTAGCGGGGGGGCTAGATGAGCAGTTCTTC. Amino acids: CASSLGLAGGLDEQFF. The rearrangement uses TRBV5-1 and TRBJ2-1; 15 bases are shared with TRBD2. Germline loops: CDR1 SGHRS, CDR2 YFSETQ. V was pared by 4 bases and J by 8 bases, with 7 bases of the junction left unmatched. The CDR3 sequence is 16 residues long.

This clonotype was counted at least ten times. This rearrangement joins TRBV12-3 or TRBV12-4 to TRBJ2-1; TRBD2 matches at 7 bases. V was clipped by 3 bases and J by 4 bases; unmatched bases: 0. The CDR3 is 13 residues long. The CDR3 DNA reads TGTGCCAGCAGTTTCGGGAGGTACAATGAGCAGTTCTTC. Its translation: CASSFGRYNEQFF.

This sequence joins TRBV20-1 and TRBJ2-7; 7 bases agree with TRBD1. V shed 6 bases and J 2 bases; nucleotides not matched to a gene: 7. The germline gives CDR1 DFQATT, CDR2 SNEGSKA (reference sequence). The CDR3 is 13 residues long. CDR3 residues: CSARRDSTYEQYF. In DNA form, the CDR3 reads TGCAGTGCGCGCCGGGACAGCACCTACGAGCAGTACTTC.

The chain recombines TRBV6-2 or TRBV6-3 with TRBJ2-3, with 7 bases matching TRBD1. This CDR3 is built from 13 residues. The V gene end was trimmed by 4 bases and the J gene end by 8 bases; junction bases not matched to a gene: 6. CDR1 is MNHEY, CDR2 SVGEGT, per germline. The CDR3 bases are TGTGCCAGCAGTTCTGGACAGGCCTCTACGCAGTATTTT. Encoded protein: CASSSGQASTQYF.

This clonotype was seen repeatedly, ten times or more. The genes are TRBV4-3 and TRBJ1-5; possibly TRBD1 for D (6 bases). The CDR3 sequence is 13 residues long. The V end lost 4 bases, the J end lost 6 bases, and 10 bases lay between the germline ends. CDR1 is LGHNA, CDR2 YSLEER, per germline. CDR3 DNA sequence: TGCGCCAGCAGCCCCACAGGGATTCAGCCCCAGCATTTT. Translation: CASSPTGIQPQHF.

This CDR3 reads CASSVGGENYNEQFF. CDR3 nucleotides: TGTGCCAGCAGCGTAGGCGGGGAGAATTACAATGAGCAGTTCTTC. The chain couples TRBV9 to TRBJ2-1; tentatively, D is TRBD2 (6 bases). Germline-derived CDR1 and CDR2 are SGDLS and YYNGEE. CDR3 length equals 15 residues. V lost 0 bases and J 4 bases, leaving 11 bases between the germline ends.

V is TRBV25-1 and J is TRBJ1-2; no firm D call. CDR3 length: 13 residues. The germline V and J ends were trimmed by 3 bases and 2 bases, with 7 bases remaining between them. Per germline, CDR1 MGHDK and CDR2 SYGVNS. CDR3 nucleotide sequence: TGTGCCAGCAGTGAGGGAAACAACTATGGCTACACCTTC. Amino acids: CASSEGNNYGYTF.

J is TRBJ2-3 and V is TRBV24-1, with 11 bases aligning to TRBD2. The CDR3 extends over 16 amino acids. Looked up from germline, CDR1 is KGHDR and CDR2 is SFDVKD. Trimming removed 3 bases from V and 6 bases from J; junction bases left unmatched: 7. The CDR3 bases are TGTGCCACCAGTGATACCCTAGCGGGGGGTACGGATACGCAGTATTTT. This codes for CATSDTLAGGTDTQYF.

This clonotype was detected many times. The chain joins TRBV4-3 to TRBJ2-3; D uncertain. CDR1 and CDR2 (germline): LGHNA, YSLEER. V was cut by 1 base and J by 4 bases, with 9 bases left in between. This CDR3 is built from 14 residues. The CDR3 nucleotides are TGCGCCAGCAGCCAAGCCCCAGGCCCAGATACGCAGTATTTT. It is translated as CASSQAPGPDTQYF.

In DNA form, the CDR3 reads TGTGCCAGCAGTTTAGCCGCGACAGGGGAGATCGAGCAGTACTTC. Amino acids: CASSLAATGEIEQYF. The chain combines TRBV12-3 or TRBV12-4 with TRBJ2-7; TRBD1 aligns across 8 bases. Trimming cost V 0 bases and J 6 bases; bases outside gene matches: 7. CDR3 length equals 15 residues.

This clonotype has more than one count but fewer than ten. The V gene is TRBV7-2, the J gene TRBJ1-2; 7 positions match TRBD1. The CDR3 runs to 12 residues. Germline CDR1 SGHTA, CDR2 FQGNSA. V lost 7 bases to trimming and J lost 3 bases; unmatched junction nucleotides: 2. CDR3 in DNA: TGTGCCAGCAACGGACAGGACTATGGCTACACCTTC. As protein: CASNGQDYGYTF.

This clonotype was seen a few times. The rearrangement links TRBV5-1 to TRBJ2-3; no clear D gene. This CDR3 has 15 residues. In germline, CDR1 is SGHRS, CDR2 YFSETQ. Trimming stripped 6 bases from V and 1 base from J, with 15 bases between. The CDR3 DNA reads as TGCGCCAGCACTGAGCCCCAGCCAGGCACAGATACGCAGTATTTT. It yields the protein CASTEPQPGTDTQYF.

Only a few counts were recorded for this clonotype. This chain joins TRBV7-7 and TRBJ2-2; 7 bases agree with TRBD2. Germline V lookup: CDR1 SSHAT, CDR2 FNYEAQ (reference sequence). V shed 5 bases and J 5 bases; nucleotides not matched to a gene: 5. CDR3 length: 14 residues. CDR3 bases: TGTGCCAGCAGCCGACTAGCTGGGACCGGGGAGCTGTTTTTT. This encodes CASSRLAGTGELFF.

V is TRBV5-1 and J is TRBJ2-2; D not certain. The germline V and J ends were trimmed by 4 bases and 4 bases, with 11 bases remaining between them. This CDR3 has 14 residues. In germline, CDR1 is SGHRS, CDR2 YFSETQ. This CDR3 reads CASSRDGRTGELFF. In nucleotides, the CDR3 is TGCGCCAGCAGCCGAGACGGGCGCACCGGGGAGCTGTTTTTT.

This clonotype has at least ten counts. V is TRBV5-5 and J is TRBJ1-4, with D hard to call. V dropped 6 bases and J dropped 0 bases, with 9 bases sitting between them. CDR1 is SGHKS and CDR2 is YYEKEE in the germline V gene (reference sequence). This CDR3 has 14 residues. The CDR3 region is CASNLEATNEKLFF. The DNA of the CDR3 is TGTGCCAGCAACTTAGAAGCAACTAATGAAAAACTGTTTTTT.